Sequencing of this T cell receptor (beta chain) was carried out in a study of blood T cell repertoires in COVID-19. The V and J ends lost 1 base and 5 bases respectively, with 15 bases between them. Germline CDR1 is SGHDT and CDR2 is YYEEEE. CDR3 length equals 16 residues. The assay was immunoSEQ multiplex PCR, and TCRdb's table has in-frame clones only and misses some. The data contain about 150,000 clones, approximately 83% of them singletons. Sequencing was carried out using peripheral blood. The sequence was collected from an older woman with COVID-19, enrolled during active disease. The chain links TRBV5-6 to TRBJ1-4; D possibly corresponds to TRBD1 (6 bases). CDR3 coding DNA: TGTGCCAGCAGCTTGTTCGGACAGTCTGCAAATGAAAAACTGTTTTTT. This sequence encodes CASSLFGQSANEKLFF.